The subject of this entry is one TCR beta chain. Its antigen is currently unknown. With 0 bases removed from V and 5 bases from J, the gap between germline ends came to 11 bases. CDR1 and CDR2 (germline): PRHDT, FYEKMQ (reference sequence). The CDR3 consists of 15 residues. Blood CD8+ and CD4+ T cells underwent high-throughput TCR beta sequencing. These data belong to a study of CD8 T cells in Susac syndrome. About the study: When their blood was taken, patients with Susac syndrome were therapy-naive, taking corticosteroids, or taking intravenous immunoglobulin alone. Findings and limits, study-wide: Susac CD8+ cells expanded clonally the most in TEMRA cells and in active patients. In total CD8+ repertoires, more than 15 Susac-specific public clones were found, and five or six in CD8+ TEMRA repertoires.

RNA, at roughly 0.45 to 1 ug, was reverse transcribed with random hexamers. TCRdb processed the immunoSEQ multiplex PCR reads anew with MiXCR; each CDR3 protein has one entry. The sample consists of about 130,000 distinct CDR3 sequences, around 94% of them appearing once. Sample: CD8+ T cells from PBMCs. The TCR comes from a human donor with Susac syndrome. The J gene is TRBJ2-1, the V gene TRBV13; tentative D call: TRBD1 (5 bases). The CDR3 protein is CASSLGQVGHNEQFF. The CDR3 region has the DNA TGTGCCAGCAGCTTAGGACAGGTGGGTCACAATGAGCAGTTCTTC.